A selection of T cell receptor beta chains follows, all from one sample in a study of OX40 agonist ivuxolimab in advanced cancers. Here immunoSEQ multiplex PCR was the method, and the copy in TCRdb shows in-frame clones only, minus some. The data show tens of thousands of clones, approximately 94% seen once. Sequences were derived from CD4+ or CD8+ T cells sorted from blood, sampled in a trial of the OX40 agonist ivuxolimab. The receptors originated from an adult with an advanced solid tumor such as melanoma, head and neck, liver or kidney cancer. The CDR3 runs from the conserved cysteine through the conserved F or W.

v_call cdr3_aa
TRBV15 CATSGTGGLAKNIQYF
TRBV25-1 CASSLGKTNYGYTF
TRBV27 CASSLSRPDTQYF
TRBV19 CASSIDPGQGTSAQHF
TRBV27 CASSLLPDLNEQFF
TRBV27 CASSLSVTDTQYF
TRBV7-8 CASAGGYGYTF
TRBV5-6 CASSLDRSAGTEAFF
TRBV11-3 CASSRWGRDQETQYF
TRBV7-2 CASSRLAEIEQYF
TRBV19 CASSMVAAPYNEQFF
TRBV9 CASSVRAAGAYNEQFF
TRBV19 CASSITFGTGHPSNEKLFF
TRBV18 CASSPTGTGWEENEKLFF
TRBV14 CASSQFRERGYTF
TRBV27 CASSVKTSQHNEQFF
TRBV27 CASSLVGSYNEQFF
TRBV14 CASSLTRGAGYEQYF
TRBV29-1 CSVGVGLAYYNEQFF
TRBV5-1 CASSLGARNEQFF
TRBV4-1 CASSPNGLAYEQYF
TRBV27 CASSLGTTSNQPQHF
TRBV5-1 CASSLAGTTIRSDGYTF
TRBV2 CASSPGQGYYEQYF